A selection of T cell receptor beta chains follows, all from one sample in a study of shared clonotypes between healthy human individuals. Only in-frame clones appear in the TCRdb table, and some are missing; sequencing was by immunoSEQ multiplex PCR. The sample contains hundreds of thousands of clones, approximately 95% of which appear only once. Sequencing used naive CD8+ T cells sorted from blood. The receptors shown here come from a woman between 25 and 40 years old in good health. Both conserved end residues are part of each CDR3. The D gene is left open where the match is weak. A row's size may be missing; if present it is once, few, many or a size class.

d_gene	v_gene	abundance	j_gene	CDR3nt	CDR3aa
-	TRBV21-1	-	TRBJ2-7	TGTGCCAGCAGCAAAGGAGGGACAGCCACCTACGAGCAGTACTTC	CASSKGGTATYEQYF
-	TRBV4-1	once	TRBJ2-1	TGCGCCAGCAGCTCACATAGCGAGACGAATTACAATGAGCAGTTCTTC	CASSSHSETNYNEQFF
-	TRBV19	-	TRBJ2-1	TGTGCCACCTCCTACCGGGGGCCCTGGGGTGAGCAGTTCTTC	CATSYRGPWGEQFF
-	TRBV7-2	-	TRBJ1-2	TGTGCCAGCAGTTCCACAAGATCCTATGGCTACACCTTC	CASSSTRSYGYTF
-	TRBV27	-	TRBJ1-1	TGTGCCAGCAGTCTCTCCGCGGGGGCGAACACTGAAGCTTTCTTT	CASSLSAGANTEAFF
-	TRBV28	-	TRBJ2-3	TGTGCCAGCAGTTTATGGGGGCGGGAAACAGATACGCAGTATTTT	CASSLWGRETDTQYF
-	TRBV5-4	many	TRBJ1-1	TGTGCCAGCAGCTTGGGGACTGAAGCTTTCTTT	CASSLGTEAFF
-	TRBV21-1	-	TRBJ1-1	TGTGCCAGCAGAAATCGTTGGGGGGAGCGGGGGAACACTGAAGCTTTCTTT	CASRNRWGERGNTEAFF
TRBD2	TRBV6-6	-	TRBJ2-7	TGTGCCAGCAGTAAACTAGCGGGAGGAGAGCAGTACTTC	CASSKLAGGEQYF
-	TRBV27	-	TRBJ2-7	TGTGCCAGCAGTCCGAGGAGAACCGGCATCTACGAGCAGTACTTC	CASSPRRTGIYEQYF
-	TRBV6-5	-	TRBJ1-2	TGTGCCAGCAGTTATGCGGAGGGGGACTATGGCTACACCTTC	CASSYAEGDYGYTF
TRBD2	TRBV27	-	TRBJ2-1	TGTGCCAGCAGGCCGGGACTAGCGCCGAATGAGCAGTTCTTC	CASRPGLAPNEQFF
TRBD1	TRBV7-9	-	TRBJ2-1	TGTGCCAGCAGCACCGGGACAGGGAGAGACAATGAGCAGTTCTTC	CASSTGTGRDNEQFF
-	TRBV27	-	TRBJ2-1	TGTGCCAGCAATTCCTTAGCGGACTCCTACAATGAGCAGTTCTTC	CASNSLADSYNEQFF
-	TRBV5-8	once	TRBJ2-7	TGTGCCAGCAGCTGGGGGACTGGAAGAAACCCCTACGAGCAGTACTTC	CASSWGTGRNPYEQYF
TRBD1	TRBV27	-	TRBJ1-5	TGTGCCAGCAGTTTAAACGACAGGGCCCCTAATCAGCCCCAGCATTTT	CASSLNDRAPNQPQHF
TRBD1	TRBV28	-	TRBJ2-3	TGTGCCAGCAGTTTATACAGGGGGCGCACAGATACGCAGTATTTT	CASSLYRGRTDTQYF
-	TRBV5-4	-	TRBJ2-7	TGTGCCAGCAGCTTGGTTGGTGGGATCGGCCTCTACGAGCAGTACTTC	CASSLVGGIGLYEQYF
TRBD1	TRBV23-1	-	TRBJ2-2	TGCGCCAGCAGTCATTCCGGGACAGTTCTCCACGGGGAGCTGTTTTTT	CASSHSGTVLHGELFF
TRBD1	TRBV19	-	TRBJ2-1	TGTGCCAGTAGCCCATGGGGGGGACAGGGTAATGAGCAGTTCTTC	CASSPWGGQGNEQFF
-	TRBV11-2	-	TRBJ2-5	TGTGCCAGCAGCTTAGTGACAGGGAGGGGGGAGACCCAGTACTTC	CASSLVTGRGETQYF
-	TRBV2	-	TRBJ2-1	TGTGCCAGCAGGCAGGACACTTCCTACAATGAGCAGTTCTTC	CASRQDTSYNEQFF
TRBD2	TRBV7-7	-	TRBJ2-1	TGTGCCAGCAGCGCGGGACTAGGGGTTGGTAATGAGCAGTTCTTC	CASSAGLGVGNEQFF
-	TRBV19	once	TRBJ2-5	TGTGCCAGTAGACCCCTGGGAGATCGAGAGACCCAGTACTTC	CASRPLGDRETQYF
TRBD2	TRBV5-1	-	TRBJ2-1	TGCGCCAGCAGCCCACGACTAGCGGGAGGTTGGAATGAGCAGTTCTTC	CASSPRLAGGWNEQFF
-	TRBV9	-	TRBJ2-7	TGTGCCAGCAGCCCATCCCAGGGCAGCGGGTACGAGCAGTACTTC	CASSPSQGSGYEQYF
-	TRBV11-2	-	TRBJ2-7	TGTGCCAGCAGCTTTAACAGAGGGTCCTACGAGCAGTACTTC	CASSFNRGSYEQYF
-	TRBV6-5	-	TRBJ2-1	TGTGCCAGCAGTTACGACGTCGGGCCCTACAATGAGCAGTTCTTC	CASSYDVGPYNEQFF
-	TRBV29-1	-	TRBJ1-1	TGCAGCACCAAGGGGGGACGGAACACTGAAGCTTTCTTT	CSTKGGRNTEAFF
TRBD1	TRBV7-9	-	TRBJ2-7	TGTGCCAGCAGCTCCGGACAGGGCCCGTACTACGAGCAGTACTTC	CASSSGQGPYYEQYF
-	TRBV14	-	TRBJ1-6	TGTGCCAGCAGCCCTCTGAATTCACCCCTCCACTTT	CASSPLNSPLHF
-	TRBV28	once	TRBJ1-3	TGTGCCAGCAGTTTTGGAGAGTCTGGAAACACCATATATTTT	CASSFGESGNTIYF
TRBD2	TRBV28	-	TRBJ2-1	TGTGCCAGCAGACCCCGGGCTAGCGGAATAAGCTCCTACAATGAGCAGTTCTTC	CASRPRASGISSYNEQFF
TRBD1	TRBV18	-	TRBJ1-2	TGTGCCAGCTCACCACCAAAAGGGACAGGGGGCGTCGGAGGCTACACCTTC	CASSPPKGTGGVGGYTF
-	TRBV2	-	TRBJ2-7	TGTGCCAGCAGTGAAAGAGCTTTCGCCTACGAGCAGTACTTC	CASSERAFAYEQYF
-	TRBV28	once	TRBJ1-1	TGTGCCAGCAGTTTAATGAATGCTGAAGCTTTCTTT	CASSLMNAEAFF
-	TRBV19	-	TRBJ1-4	TGTGCCAGTAGTATAGATGGGGACCCCCAAAAACTGTTTTTT	CASSIDGDPQKLFF
TRBD2	TRBV19	once	TRBJ2-7	TGTGCCAGTAGTCCATCTAGCGGGCGTTACTACGAGCAGTACTTC	CASSPSSGRYYEQYF
TRBD1	TRBV15	-	TRBJ2-7	TGTGCCACCAGCGGGGGACAGGGTTATCGCGAGCAGTACTTC	CATSGGQGYREQYF
-	TRBV29-1	-	TRBJ2-7	TGCAGCGTTGCCCTCGGTGGATCCTACGAGCAGTACTTC	CSVALGGSYEQYF
-	TRBV7-2	-	TRBJ2-1	TGTGCCAGCAGTTTGGGGTCCGGGGTCCCCTACAATGAGCAGTTCTTC	CASSLGSGVPYNEQFF
TRBD2	TRBV6-1	-	TRBJ2-2	TGTGCCAGCAGTGGGTGGGACTACTGGAACACCGGGGAGCTGTTTTTT	CASSGWDYWNTGELFF
-	TRBV5-1	-	TRBJ2-3	TGCGCCAGCAGCTTGGCTAGCGGCACAGATACGCAGTATTTT	CASSLASGTDTQYF
TRBD1	TRBV29-1	-	TRBJ1-3	TGCAGCGCAGGACCGGACAGGGACGGAAACACCATATATTTT	CSAGPDRDGNTIYF
TRBD1	TRBV5-6	-	TRBJ2-7	TGTGCCAGCAGCTTGGGGACAGGCAGGTACGAGCAGTACTTC	CASSLGTGRYEQYF
-	TRBV7-6	once	TRBJ2-7	TGTGCCAGCAGCTTAGGCGACTACGAGCAGTACTTC	CASSLGDYEQYF
TRBD2	TRBV11-2	-	TRBJ2-7	TGTGCCAGCAGCTTAGATGGCGGGACTAGCGGCTCCTACGAGCAGTACTTC	CASSLDGGTSGSYEQYF
-	TRBV5-4	-	TRBJ2-7	TGTGCCAGCAGCGGGATCGACAGGCTAGGGCCCTACGAGCAGTACTTC	CASSGIDRLGPYEQYF
-	TRBV6-4	-	TRBJ2-7	TGTGCCAGCTTAATGAAAGAGTTGGACGGGACCTACGAGCAGTACTTC	CASLMKELDGTYEQYF
-	TRBV9	-	TRBJ2-7	TGTGCCAGCAGCGTATATGGCGTGTCCGAGCAGTACTTC	CASSVYGVSEQYF
-	TRBV7-2	-	TRBJ2-5	TGTGCCAGCTTCCCCCCGCTCGACCTCCAAGAGACCCAGTACTTC	CASFPPLDLQETQYF
-	TRBV7-9	-	TRBJ1-4	TGTGCCAGCAGCTTTAGTAGAACAACACGGAATGAAAAACTGTTTTTT	CASSFSRTTRNEKLFF
-	TRBV18	-	TRBJ2-4	TGTGCCAGCTCACCACCCCTGGGCAAAAACATTCAGTACTTC	CASSPPLGKNIQYF
-	TRBV9	once	TRBJ2-7	TGTGCCAGCAGCGTAGAAGACAGCAACTACGAGCAGTACTTC	CASSVEDSNYEQYF
TRBD2	TRBV2	-	TRBJ2-1	TGTGCCAGCAGTCCCGGGACTAGCGGGAGGAATGAGCAGTTCTTC	CASSPGTSGRNEQFF
TRBD2	TRBV28	-	TRBJ2-7	TGTGCCAGCAGTTTGGGACTAACCGAGCAGTACTTC	CASSLGLTEQYF
TRBD1	TRBV29-1	-	TRBJ2-7	TGCAGCGTTGTGGGGGGACAGGGGGCTAGTAGCTACGAGCAGTACTTC	CSVVGGQGASSYEQYF
-	TRBV7-9	once	TRBJ1-1	TGTGCCAGCAGCTTAGACGGTTTGCCTGAAGCTTTCTTT	CASSLDGLPEAFF
TRBD2	TRBV7-9	-	TRBJ2-7	TGTGCCAGCAGCCAAAAAACTAGCGGAGCAACCTACGAGCAGTACTTC	CASSQKTSGATYEQYF